Many counts were recorded for the clone carrying this T cell receptor beta chain. What it binds is unknown. The sample is drawn from a study of blood T cells in healthy people across ages. Notes on the study in general: The study could not conclusively compare naive and antigen-experienced cells, given its unsorted PBMCs.

The second PCR ran roughly 6 to 11 cycles with a sample-barcoded 5' primer and J-beta primers. TCRdb reprocessed the 5' RACE reads with MiXCR, giving one entry per CDR3 protein. The sample yields some 1.6 million distinct CDR3 sequences, about 35% seen once. The receptor was isolated from a woman in her thirties in good health. The sequenced sample consisted of blood.

CDR3 nucleotide sequence: TGTGCCACCAGCGGGGATACCGGGACAGACGAGCAGTACTTC. Translated, it gives CATSGDTGTDEQYF. The chain recombines TRBV15 with TRBJ2-7; 7 bases align to TRBD1. V gave up 5 bases and J gave up 5 bases; unmatched junction bases: 9. This CDR3 spans 14 amino acids. The germline gives CDR1 LNHNV, CDR2 YYDKDF (reference sequence).